The 24 T cell receptor beta chains given below trace back to one sample, sequenced in a study of OX40 agonist ivuxolimab in advanced cancers. Some clones are missing from TCRdb's copy, which holds only in-frame ones; the method was immunoSEQ multiplex PCR. The sample lists 80,000 to 100,000 clones; 90% to 95% were seen once. This sample comprised CD4+ or CD8+ T cells sorted from blood, obtained in a trial of the OX40 agonist ivuxolimab. All receptors derive from an adult with an advanced solid tumor such as melanoma, head and neck, liver or kidney cancer.

The chain carries TRBV2 and TRBJ2-2, with 8 bases that match TRBD2. The junction had 12 bases not matched to a gene; V was cut back by 3 bases and J by 6 bases. Germline values: CDR1 SNHLY, CDR2 FYNNEI. The CDR3 is 17 residues long. CDR3 amino acids: CASSDAASGRRAGELFF. CDR3 nucleotides: TGTGCCAGCAGTGACGCGGCTAGCGGGCGGCGAGCCGGGGAGCTGTTTTTT. Variable domain in full (rest from reference TRBV2 and TRBJ2-2): EPEVTQTPSHQVTQMGQEVILRCVPISNHLYFYWYRQILGQKVEFLVSFYNNEISEKSEIFDDQFSVERPDGSNFTLKIRSTKLEDSAMYFCASSDAASGRRAGELFFGEGSRLTVL.

The chain links TRBV5-3 to TRBJ2-7; D unclear. Being an ORF, TRBV5-3 has a function that is uncertain. This CDR3 has 10 residues. V lost 0 bases and J 7 bases, leaving 2 bases between the germline ends. The CDR3 spells CARSLGEQYV. Written as DNA, the CDR3 is TGTGCCAGAAGCTTGGGGGAGCAGTACGTC.

Remarks on this clone: The same CDR3 also results from other DNA sequences found in this sample. V is TRBV7-2 and J is TRBJ2-7, with no clear D. The CDR3 has 11 amino acids. Germline values: CDR1 SGHTA, CDR2 FQGNSA. The V end lost 5 bases, the J end lost 1 base, and 3 bases lay between the germline ends. This CDR3 is CASSPSYEQYF. The CDR3 coding sequence is TGTGCCAGCAGCCCTTCCTACGAGCAGTACTTC.

The chain couples TRBV4-3 to TRBJ2-1; TRBD1 matches at 9 bases. CDR1 LGHNA and CDR2 YSLEER come from the germline V gene. The CDR3 totals 18 residues. Trimming took 0 bases from V and 4 from J; bases not matched to a gene: 10. In DNA form, the CDR3 reads TGCGCCAGCAGCCAAGATTGGGGTGGGACAGGGATTTACAATGAGCAGTTCTTC. Amino acid sequence: CASSQDWGGTGIYNEQFF.

On this clone itself: Other DNA sequences in this specimen translate into the identical CDR3. CDR3 sequence: CASSTLTDTQYF. The CDR3 DNA reads as TGTGCCAGCAGTACACTCACAGATACGCAGTATTTT. This chain joins TRBV2 and TRBJ2-3; D gene uncertain. The CDR3 consists of 12 residues. The germline gives CDR1 SNHLY, CDR2 FYNNEI. V lost 5 bases to trimming and J lost 2 bases, with 5 bases between them.

This chain uses TRBV7-9 with TRBJ2-1, with D perhaps TRBD2 (6 bases). Germline V lookup: CDR1 SEHNR, CDR2 FQNEAQ (reference sequence). CDR3 length: 16 amino acids. Deletions cut 4 bases from V and 0 bases from J, with 13 bases between. The CDR3 nucleotides are TGTGCCAGCAGCTCATGGGACTCTAACTCCTACAATGAGCAGTTCTTC. Translated, it gives CASSSWDSNSYNEQFF.

The J gene is TRBJ1-4, the V gene TRBV6-5; D is undetermined. V shed 6 bases and J shed 4 bases, with 6 bases lying between them. This CDR3 spans 12 amino acids. Germline V CDR1 and CDR2: MNHEY, SVGAGI. The CDR3 sequence: CASRDFNEKLFF. CDR3 sequence (DNA): TGTGCCAGCAGGGATTTTAATGAAAAACTGTTTTTT.

J is TRBJ1-2 and V is TRBV28; a possible D gene is TRBD1 (6 bases). CDR3 length: 15 amino acids. The V and J ends lost 5 bases and 2 bases respectively, with 15 bases between them. The V gene's germline CDR1 is MDHEN and CDR2 SYDVKM. The CDR3 is CASSPIRDKNYGYTF. CDR3 coding DNA: TGTGCCAGCAGTCCCATCCGGGACAAGAACTATGGCTACACCTTC.

This clone has just one count. V is TRBV2 and J is TRBJ1-6, with TRBD1 matching 7 bases. J was trimmed by 9 bases and V by 0 bases; bases with no gene match: 8. The CDR3 is 16 amino acids. Germline loops: CDR1 SNHLY, CDR2 FYNNEI. For the CDR3, the DNA is TGTGCCAGCAGTGAAGCGCCACAGGGGAACGGTTCACCCCTCCACTTT. Translating it yields CASSEAPQGNGSPLHF. Complete variable domain (other parts from reference TRBV2 and TRBJ1-6): EPEVTQTPSHQVTQMGQEVILRCVPISNHLYFYWYRQILGQKVEFLVSFYNNEISEKSEIFDDQFSVERPDGSNFTLKIRSTKLEDSAMYFCASSEAPQGNGSPLHFGNGTRLTVT.

This chain links TRBV2 with TRBJ2-3; D might be TRBD2 (5 bases). The CDR3 is made up of 12 amino acids. V was trimmed by 7 bases and J by 2 bases, leaving 7 bases between them. Looked up from germline, CDR1 is SNHLY and CDR2 is FYNNEI. CDR3 DNA sequence: TGTGCCAGCATGAGGGCCACAGATACGCAGTATTTT. This codes for CASMRATDTQYF.

This chain uses TRBV6-1 with TRBJ1-5; no clear D gene. The germline gives CDR1 MNHNS, CDR2 SASEGT. With 6 bases removed from V and 3 bases from J, the gap between germline ends came to 12 bases. This CDR3 spans 14 amino acids. CDR3 loop: CASSKLDVNQPQHF. CDR3 DNA: TGTGCCAGCAGCAAATTGGACGTCAATCAGCCCCAGCATTTT.

The gene calls are TRBV10-3 and TRBJ2-3; D is unresolved. Trimming removed 0 bases at V and 2 bases at J, with 6 bases between. Germline V gives CDR1 ENHRY, CDR2 SYGVKD. CDR3 length: 14 amino acids. The CDR3 nucleotides read TGTGCCATCAGTGAGTCGCTGACCACAGATACGCAGTATTTT. It yields the protein CAISESLTTDTQYF.

The chain uses TRBV6-1 and TRBJ1-2; D unresolved. The CDR3 length is 13 residues. The germline V gene encodes CDR1 MNHNS and CDR2 SASEGT. V lost 3 bases, J lost 5 bases, and 10 bases lay in between. Written as DNA, the CDR3 is TGTGCCAGCAGTGATCTTGGACTTTATGGCTACACCTTC. This sequence encodes CASSDLGLYGYTF.

The V call is TRBV28, the J call TRBJ2-3, with a possible D match to TRBD1 (5 bases). Trimming removed 5 bases from V and 1 base from J, with 13 bases in between. CDR1 is MDHEN, CDR2 SYDVKM, per germline. This CDR3 comprises 15 residues. DNA for the CDR3: TGTGCCAGCAGTATCCAGGGTTTCGGCACAGATACGCAGTATTTT. Amino acids: CASSIQGFGTDTQYF.

A few counts support this clone. The chain uses TRBV27 and TRBJ1-1, with D tentatively TRBD1 (6 bases). Trimming removed 5 bases at V and 1 base at J, with 11 bases between. CDR1 and CDR2 from the germline V gene are MNHEY and SMNVEV (reference sequence). The CDR3 loop spans 14 amino acids. CDR3 loop: CASSPPGENTEAFF. Here the CDR3 DNA reads TGTGCCAGCAGTCCTCCAGGGGAGAACACTGAAGCTTTCTTT.

J is TRBJ1-1 and V is TRBV5-1; unclear D gene. This CDR3 is 14 amino acids long. Germline values: CDR1 SGHRS, CDR2 YFSETQ. The V and J ends lost 4 bases and 3 bases respectively, with 13 bases between them. The CDR3 region is CASSPGVGYTEAFF. DNA for the CDR3: TGCGCCAGCAGCCCCGGGGTGGGGTACACTGAAGCTTTCTTT.

V gene TRBV7-2 combines with J gene TRBJ2-2; D is uncertain. Between the trimmed V and J ends, which lost 3 bases and 8 bases, there was a span of 7 bases. The germline V gene has CDR1 SGHTA and CDR2 FQGNSA. The CDR3 extends over 12 amino acids. CDR3 amino acids: CASSFQGGELFF. As DNA, the CDR3 is TGTGCCAGCAGCTTTCAAGGGGGGGAGCTGTTTTTT.

CDR3: CASSLASLQETQYF. The CDR3 nucleotides read TGTGCCAGCAGCTTAGCGTCGTTACAAGAGACCCAGTACTTC. The gene calls are TRBV7-6 and TRBJ2-5; D uncertain. Between the trimmed V and J ends, which lost 0 bases and 2 bases, there was a span of 7 bases. From germline, CDR1 is SGHVS and CDR2 FNYEAQ. This CDR3 spans 14 amino acids.

The chain uses TRBV7-3 and TRBJ2-3; unclear D gene. Germline values: CDR1 SGHTA, CDR2 FQGTGA. Trimming cost V 2 bases and J 6 bases, with 6 bases left between them. The CDR3 is 12 amino acids. CDR3 coding DNA: TGTGCCAGCAGCTTATCATCTGATACGCAGTATTTT. It specifies CASSLSSDTQYF. Filled out from reference TRBV7-3 and TRBJ2-3, the complete variable domain reads GAGVSQTPSNKVTEKGKYVELRCDPISGHTALYWYRQSLGQGPEFLIYFQGTGAADDSGLPNDRFFAVRPEGSVSTLKIQRTERGDSAVYLCASSLSSDTQYFGPGTRLTVL.

The rearrangement links TRBV5-1 to TRBJ2-3, with TRBD2 matching 8 bases. After removal of 1 base from V and 6 bases from J, the junction contained 13 bases not matched to a gene. CDR3 length: 17 residues. Germline CDR1 SGHRS, CDR2 YFSETQ. The chain's CDR3 is CASSLRPSGSEFDTQYF. CDR3 nucleotide sequence: TGCGCCAGCAGCTTGAGGCCTAGCGGGTCGGAGTTCGATACGCAGTATTTT.

The table lists this clone with a count of one. V and J are TRBV7-6 and TRBJ2-1, with D perhaps TRBD1 (6 bases). CDR1 and CDR2 (germline): SGHVS, FNYEAQ. The CDR3 totals 15 residues. V lost 4 bases to trimming and J lost 4 bases, with 14 bases between them. The chain's CDR3 is CASSSRTESYNEQFF. The CDR3 DNA reads as TGTGCCAGCAGCTCGAGGACAGAAAGTTACAATGAGCAGTTCTTC.

The chain carries TRBV5-4 and TRBJ2-5; weak D call: TRBD1 (6 bases). From germline, CDR1 is SGHNT and CDR2 YYREEE (reference sequence). This CDR3 is 15 amino acids long. Trimming stripped 7 bases from V and 9 bases from J, with 25 bases between. CDR3 in amino acids: CASCPPGTPVMAQYF. The CDR3 DNA reads as TGTGCCAGCTGTCCTCCCGGGACACCTGTAATGGCCCAGTACTTC.

V is TRBV4-3 and J is TRBJ2-7, with D maybe TRBD1 (5 bases). This CDR3 region has 13 residues. Trimming shortened V by 1 base and J by 6 bases, and 10 bases separated the two germline ends. Looked up from germline, CDR1 is LGHNA and CDR2 is YSLEER. CDR3 DNA sequence: TGCGCCAGCAGCCAAGTAGTTAGGGGCGAGCAGTACTTC. This codes for CASSQVVRGEQYF.

This clone occurred a few times. The chain uses TRBV6-5 and TRBJ2-3, with D perhaps TRBD1 or TRBD2 (5 bases each). Germline V gene lookup returns CDR1 MNHEY and CDR2 SVGAGI. Between the trimmed V and J ends, which lost 6 bases and 3 bases, there was a span of 13 bases. This CDR3 is built from 14 residues. CDR3 region: CASSHGDRTDTQYF. The DNA of the CDR3 is TGTGCCAGCAGCCACGGGGACCGGACAGATACGCAGTATTTT.